The 13 T cell receptor beta chains listed next were all sequenced from one sample in a study of T cell responses to AZD1222 COVID-19 vaccine (dated by TCRdb to the early 2020s). The meaning of the sample's time point label: about 28 days (+/-7) after the second vaccine dose. The treatment or condition tag for this specimen amounts to: meningococcal conjugate vaccine given as trial control. To prepare the library, the immunoSEQ multiplex PCR assay was applied. Imported from immuneACCESS, the table was reduced by TCRdb to in-frame sequences with V and J called. These copies leave out some clones; in studies compared against another copy, an unresolved V gene accounts for under half, and the cause of the remainder is not known. Across this sample there are about 130,000 clones, with about 82% seen only once. 7.9% of the sample belongs to the ten largest clones. Sequences were derived from peripheral blood, sampled 28 days after the second dose of the MenACWY control vaccine. These receptors were taken from an adult who received the MenACWY meningococcal vaccine as a control.

The chain recombines TRBV4-2 with TRBJ2-5, with D possibly TRBD1 on 5 matching bases. The CDR3 extends over 13 amino acids. Germline V gene data show CDR1 as LGHNA and CDR2 as YNFKEQ. V dropped 5 bases and J dropped 5 bases, with 12 bases sitting between them. The CDR3 DNA reads TGTGCCAGCAGCTCCAGGGTGCGGGAGACCCAGTACTTC. Translation: CASSSRVRETQYF.

A single count supports this clone. V gene TRBV12-3 or TRBV12-4 combines with J gene TRBJ2-1; D unclear. This CDR3 spans 13 amino acids. With 1 base removed from V and 2 bases from J, the gap between germline ends came to 3 bases. The CDR3 nucleotides read TGTGCCAGCAGTTTAGAGGCCTACAATGAGCAGTTCTTC. This encodes CASSLEAYNEQFF.

This clone was observed a handful of times. The chain recombines TRBV19 with TRBJ2-1; 7 bases align to TRBD1. V was pared by 7 bases and J by 7 bases, with 7 bases of the junction left unmatched. Per the germline V gene, CDR1 is LNHDA and CDR2 is SQIVND (reference sequence). This CDR3 comprises 13 residues. The CDR3 is CASTQTGWNEQFF. The CDR3 DNA follows: TGTGCCAGTACGCAGACAGGGTGGAATGAGCAGTTCTTC.

The chain carries TRBV2 and TRBJ1-1; no clear D. The V end lost 3 bases, the J end lost 2 bases, and 7 bases lay between the germline ends. Germline-derived CDR1 and CDR2 are SNHLY and FYNNEI. The CDR3 has 13 residues. The CDR3 DNA follows: TGTGCCAGCAGTGACAGTGTAAACACTGAAGCTTTCTTT. This translates into CASSDSVNTEAFF.

The chain uses TRBV5-1 and TRBJ2-4; D unresolved. V was pared by 0 bases and J by 1 base, with 11 bases between. In germline, CDR1 is SGHRS, CDR2 YFSETQ. The CDR3 has 16 amino acids. The CDR3 DNA sequence: TGCGCCAGCAGCTTGGGGTCCCTAAGGGCCAAAAACATTCAGTACTTC. This translates into CASSLGSLRAKNIQYF.

With regard to this clone: Other DNA sequences in this specimen translate into the identical CDR3. This chain uses TRBV5-1 with TRBJ1-1; 9 positions match TRBD1. Per the germline V gene, CDR1 is SGHRS and CDR2 is YFSETQ. CDR3 length equals 13 residues. V trimming: 3 bases; J trimming: 5 bases; junction bases outside the gene matches: 2. CDR3 sequence (DNA): TGCGCCAGCAGCTCGACAGGGGGAACTGAAGCTTTCTTT. It encodes CASSSTGGTEAFF.

This clone occurred once. The chain joins TRBV29-1 to TRBJ1-2; possible D gene TRBD1, 6 bases. The CDR3 extends over 13 amino acids. The germline V gene encodes CDR1 SQVTM and CDR2 ANQGSEA. With 1 base removed from V and 8 bases from J, the gap between germline ends came to 14 bases. CDR3 DNA sequence: TGCAGCGTTGAAGGGACGCTAACAGGGGGCTACACCTTC. As protein: CSVEGTLTGGYTF.

CDR3: CASSFGGPGNTEAFF. As DNA, the CDR3 is TGCGCCAGCAGCTTCGGGGGCCCGGGGAACACTGAAGCTTTCTTT. This sequence joins TRBV5-1 and TRBJ1-1; D is perhaps TRBD1 (6 bases). Trimming left V 2 bases short and J 1 base short, with 12 bases between. The germline gives CDR1 SGHRS, CDR2 YFSETQ. This CDR3 is 15 amino acids long.

J is TRBJ1-5 and V is TRBV10-1, with D unclear. Germline assignment: CDR1 WNHNN and CDR2 SYGVQD (reference sequence). The CDR3 covers 14 residues. Trimming stripped 8 bases from V and 2 bases from J, with 13 bases between. As DNA, the CDR3 is TGCGCCAGCCCGTCGCTTGGAGGCAATCAGCCCCAGCATTTT. It codes for CASPSLGGNQPQHF.

The CDR3 DNA sequence: TGCAGCGTTGTTAGATCCCTGGGACCTGAGCAGTTCTTC. This translates into CSVVRSLGPEQFF. This chain joins TRBV29-1 and TRBJ2-1, with D possibly called TRBD1 or TRBD2 (5 bases each). Germline V lookup: CDR1 SQVTM, CDR2 ANQGSEA. CDR3 length: 13 amino acids. The V end lost 4 bases, the J end lost 9 bases, and 16 bases lay between the germline ends.

J is TRBJ2-3 and V is TRBV2, with TRBD1 matching 8 bases. CDR3 length: 13 residues. The V and J ends lost 5 bases and 6 bases, in that order; junction bases with no gene match: 4. CDR1 and CDR2 (germline): SNHLY, FYNNEI. The DNA of the CDR3 is TGTGCCAGCAGTACATACAGGGGGGATACGCAGTATTTT. Its protein is CASSTYRGDTQYF.

The V call is TRBV13, the J call TRBJ2-1; TRBD1 aligns across 7 bases. V lost 2 bases, J lost 5 bases, and 3 bases stayed unmatched. CDR1 and CDR2 (germline): PRHDT, FYEKMQ (reference sequence). The CDR3 length is 14 residues. The CDR3 DNA sequence: TGTGCCAGCAGCTTAAGACAGGGAGACAATGAGCAGTTCTTC. Its protein is CASSLRQGDNEQFF.

As concerns this clone: The sample holds other DNA sequences that translate to the same CDR3. This chain uses TRBV5-4 with TRBJ1-2; D perhaps matches TRBD1 (5 bases). V lost 2 bases and J lost 4, with 9 bases in between. CDR3 length equals 13 residues. Looked up from germline, CDR1 is SGHNT and CDR2 is YYREEE (reference sequence). The CDR3: CASSFGGGYGYTF. CDR3 sequence (DNA): TGTGCCAGCAGCTTTGGGGGAGGCTATGGCTACACCTTC.